These 10 T cell receptor beta chains share one sample of origin, sequenced in a study of cytomegalovirus exposure and HLA in healthy donors. The PCR ran on 60 Vbeta and 13 Jbeta primers. Here immunoSEQ multiplex PCR was the method, and the copy in TCRdb shows in-frame clones only, minus some. The data show about 190,000 clones, with approximately 86% seen just once and 1.5% to 2% held by the top ten. Sequencing was performed on PBMCs. The receptors stem from a woman under 30 in good health and CMV-seronegative.

The chain is built from TRBV7-2 and TRBJ1-5; no firm D call. The CDR3 extends over 14 amino acids. Germline CDR1 is SGHTA and CDR2 is FQGNSA. Trimming removed 3 bases at V and 2 bases at J, with 8 bases between. The CDR3 is CASSFDGGNQPQHF. The CDR3 region has the DNA TGTGCCAGCAGCTTCGACGGGGGCAATCAGCCCCAGCATTTT.

V and J are TRBV11-2 and TRBJ1-2; 8 bases are a match to TRBD1. The V gene's germline CDR1 is SGHAT and CDR2 FQNNGV. The CDR3 is 15 amino acids. J was trimmed by 0 bases and V by 6 bases; bases with no gene match: 6. The CDR3 is CASRTQGGANYGYTF. DNA of the CDR3: TGTGCCAGCAGAACACAGGGGGGAGCTAACTATGGCTACACCTTC.

Concerning this clone: Other DNA sequences of this sample code for an identical CDR3. The V call is TRBV5-1, the J call TRBJ2-5; TRBD2 matches at 13 bases. The CDR3 has 15 residues. Losses at the gene ends were 2 bases for V and 4 bases for J; bases not matched to a gene: 2. Germline V lookup: CDR1 SGHRS, CDR2 YFSETQ. CDR3 residues: CASSLGLAGAETQYF. The CDR3 DNA follows: TGCGCCAGCAGCTTAGGACTAGCGGGGGCAGAGACCCAGTACTTC.

This clone was seen a few times. The V and J genes are TRBV5-1 and TRBJ1-4; TRBD1 matches 8 bases. J was trimmed by 8 bases and V by 2 bases; bases with no gene match: 5. Germline CDR1 reads SGHRS; CDR2 reads YFSETQ. The CDR3 is 14 residues long. CDR3 in DNA: TGCGCCAGCAGCTTCGGACAGGGTCGGGAAAAACTGTTTTTT. Translating it yields CASSFGQGREKLFF. Variable domain in full (rest from reference TRBV5-1 and TRBJ1-4): KAGVTQTPRYLIKTRGQQVTLSCSPISGHRSVSWYQQTPGQGLQFLFEYFSETQRNKGNFPGRFSGRQFSNSRSEMNVSTLELGDSALYLCASSFGQGREKLFFGSGTQLSVL.

The chain links TRBV7-9 to TRBJ2-7; 8 nucleotides align to TRBD1. Germline lookup yields CDR1 SEHNR and CDR2 FQNEAQ (reference sequence). V lost 4 bases and J lost 6; bases outside the gene matches: 11. The CDR3 loop spans 15 amino acids. The CDR3 sequence is CASSSPRDRLGEQYF. CDR3 nucleotides: TGTGCCAGCAGCTCTCCCCGGGACAGGCTCGGCGAGCAGTACTTC.

The chain has TRBV5-6 and TRBJ1-1, with 9 bases fitting TRBD1. With 2 bases clipped from V and 6 bases from J, the junction kept 11 bases outside the gene matches. This CDR3 is 16 amino acids long. CDR1 SGHDT and CDR2 YYEEEE come from the germline V gene. The CDR3 nucleotides are TGTGCCAGCAGCTTCTGGGGACAGGGTTATGACGCTGAAGCTTTCTTT. It translates to CASSFWGQGYDAEAFF.

The chain recombines TRBV28 with TRBJ2-7, with TRBD1 matching over 7 bases. This CDR3 is 14 amino acids long. Germline V CDR1 and CDR2: MDHEN, SYDVKM. V was clipped by 5 bases and J by 5 bases; unmatched bases: 9. CDR3 sequence reads: CASSPTDRVNEQYF. The CDR3 nucleotides read TGTGCCAGCAGTCCTACCGACAGGGTGAACGAGCAGTACTTC.

This chain uses TRBV9 with TRBJ2-3, with a tentative D call TRBD1 (5 bases). With 0 bases removed from V and 4 bases from J, the gap between germline ends came to 15 bases. Germline V gene data show CDR1 as SGDLS and CDR2 as YYNGEE. The CDR3 loop spans 16 amino acids. In nucleotides, the CDR3 is TGTGCCAGCAGCGTAGGGGCAGGGCCGATCGCAGATACGCAGTATTTT. Amino acids: CASSVGAGPIADTQYF.

The chain carries TRBV19 and TRBJ1-4; the D is unclear. The germline V and J ends were trimmed by 3 bases and 0 bases, with 17 bases remaining between them. The CDR3 runs to 18 residues. Germline V CDR1 and CDR2: LNHDA, SQIVND (reference sequence). This CDR3 is CASSMNVLRRTTNEKLFF. CDR3 DNA: TGTGCCAGTAGTATGAATGTTCTGAGGAGGACAACTAATGAAAAACTGTTTTTT.

This chain connects TRBV10-1 to TRBJ2-3; 12 bases agree with TRBD2. Germline loops: CDR1 WNHNN, CDR2 SYGVQD (reference sequence). V was pared by 6 bases and J by 5 bases, with 6 bases of the junction left unmatched. This CDR3 comprises 15 residues. As DNA, the CDR3 is TGCGCCAGCAGGCCGACTAGCGGGGGACAAGATACGCAGTATTTT. This gives the protein CASRPTSGGQDTQYF.